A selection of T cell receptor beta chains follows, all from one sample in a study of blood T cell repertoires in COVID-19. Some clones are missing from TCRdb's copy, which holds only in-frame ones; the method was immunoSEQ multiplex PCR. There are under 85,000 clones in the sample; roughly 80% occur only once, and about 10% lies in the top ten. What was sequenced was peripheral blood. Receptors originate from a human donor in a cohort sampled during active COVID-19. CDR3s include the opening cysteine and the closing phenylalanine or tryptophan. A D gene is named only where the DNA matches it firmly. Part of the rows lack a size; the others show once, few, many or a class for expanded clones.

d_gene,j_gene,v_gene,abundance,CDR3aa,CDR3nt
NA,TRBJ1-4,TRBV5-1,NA,CASSLTATNEKLFF,TGCGCCAGCAGCTTGACAGCAACTAATGAAAAACTGTTTTTT
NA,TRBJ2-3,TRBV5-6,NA,CASSLQGGATDTQYF,TGTGCCAGCAGCTTGCAGGGGGGAGCCACAGATACGCAGTATTTT
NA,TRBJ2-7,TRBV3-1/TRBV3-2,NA,CASSQQGYEQYF,TGTGCCAGCAGCCAACAGGGATACGAGCAGTACTTC
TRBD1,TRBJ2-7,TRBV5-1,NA,CASSSGTVGSYEQYF,TGCGCCAGCAGCTCCGGGACAGTGGGCTCCTACGAGCAGTACTTC
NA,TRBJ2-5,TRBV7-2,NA,CASSSRTGFQETQYF,TGTGCCAGCAGCTCCAGGACTGGGTTCCAAGAGACCCAGTACTTC
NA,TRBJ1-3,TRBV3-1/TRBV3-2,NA,CASSQGAGSGNTIYF,TGTGCCAGCAGCCAAGGGGCAGGCTCTGGAAACACCATATATTTT
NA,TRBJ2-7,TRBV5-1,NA,CASSLENAGPTRHF,TGCGCCAGCAGCTTGGAGAATGCGGGCCCCACCCGGCACTTC
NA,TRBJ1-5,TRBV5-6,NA,CASSLGQGNYQPQHF,TGTGCCAGCAGCTTGGGGCAGGGGAATTACCAGCCCCAGCATTTT
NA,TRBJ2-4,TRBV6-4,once,CASSDRGTDSIAKNIQYF,TGTGCCAGCAGTGACCGGGGGACAGATTCTATAGCCAAAAACATTCAGTACTTC
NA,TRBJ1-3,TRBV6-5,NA,CASRREFSGNTIYF,TGTGCCAGCAGGAGGGAGTTCTCTGGAAACACCATATATTTT
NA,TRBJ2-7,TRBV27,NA,CASSRGTDGYEQYF,TGTGCCAGCAGTCGCGGGACAGACGGCTACGAGCAGTACTTC
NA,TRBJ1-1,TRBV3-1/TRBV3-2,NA,CASSQIRGTYTEAFF,TGTGCCAGCAGCCAAATTAGGGGCACCTACACTGAAGCTTTCTTT
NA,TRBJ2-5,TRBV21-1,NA,CASSNCVRRAGGEGETQYF,TGTGCCAGCAGCAATTGTGTTAGGAGAGCGGGGGGTGAGGGCGAGACCCAGTACTTC
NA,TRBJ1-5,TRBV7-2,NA,CASSLPGAVNQPQHF,TGTGCCAGCAGCTTACCAGGGGCAGTCAATCAGCCCCAGCATTTT
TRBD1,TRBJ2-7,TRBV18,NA,CASSRQGNIGEQYF,TGTGCCAGCTCCCGACAGGGCAATATCGGCGAGCAGTACTTC
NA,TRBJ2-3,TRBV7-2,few,CASSSYKTDTQYF,TGTGCCAGCAGCTCTTACAAGACAGATACGCAGTATTTT
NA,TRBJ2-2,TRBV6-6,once,CASRTTGNTGELFF,TGTGCCAGCAGGACCACAGGGAACACCGGGGAGCTGTTTTTT
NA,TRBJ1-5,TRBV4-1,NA,CASSRQGVGRDQPQHF,TGCGCCAGCAGCCGTCAAGGGGTGGGGAGGGATCAGCCCCAGCATTTT
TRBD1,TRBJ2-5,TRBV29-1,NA,CSVRIGQGQETQYF,TGCAGCGTTAGAATAGGACAGGGCCAAGAGACCCAGTACTTC
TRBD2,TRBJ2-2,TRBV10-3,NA,CAISGGLRGAGELFF,TGTGCCATCAGTGGTGGGCTTCGGGGGGCCGGGGAGCTGTTTTTT
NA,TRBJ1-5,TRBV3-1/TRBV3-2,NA,CASSQGGAVSNQPQHF,TGTGCCAGCAGCCAAGGCGGCGCAGTCAGCAATCAGCCCCAGCATTTT
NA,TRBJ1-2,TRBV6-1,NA,CASSEGVAGAGYTF,TGTGCCAGCAGTGAAGGCGTGGCAGGGGCTGGCTACACCTTC
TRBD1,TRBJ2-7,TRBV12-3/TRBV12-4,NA,CASSFGQALEQYF,TGTGCCAGCAGTTTCGGACAGGCACTTGAGCAGTACTTC
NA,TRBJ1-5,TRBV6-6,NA,CASSYSGAGARPQHF,TGTGCCAGCAGTTACTCGGGGGCAGGGGCGCGGCCCCAGCATTTT
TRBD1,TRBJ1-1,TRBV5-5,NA,CASSLQGGRNTEAFF,TGTGCCAGCAGCTTGCAAGGGGGCAGGAACACTGAAGCTTTCTTT
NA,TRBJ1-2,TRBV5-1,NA,CASSFTRTYGYTF,TGCGCCAGCAGCTTTACAAGAACCTATGGCTACACCTTC
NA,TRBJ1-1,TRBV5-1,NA,CASSLVPQGGNTEAFF,TGCGCCAGCAGCTTGGTTCCCCAGGGTGGAAACACTGAAGCTTTCTTT
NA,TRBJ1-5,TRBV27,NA,CASSHGDQPQHF,TGTGCCAGCAGTCACGGAGATCAGCCCCAGCATTTT
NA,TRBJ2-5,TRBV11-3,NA,CASSFSRGAGETQYF,TGTGCCAGCAGCTTCAGCCGGGGGGCCGGAGAGACCCAGTACTTC
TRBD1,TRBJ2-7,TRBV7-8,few,CASSLGQRYEQYF,TGTGCCAGCAGCTTGGGACAGAGATACGAGCAGTACTTC
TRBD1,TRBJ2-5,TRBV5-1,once,CASSAGTGVGGETQYF,TGCGCCAGCAGCGCCGGGACAGGGGTTGGAGGGGAGACCCAGTACTTC
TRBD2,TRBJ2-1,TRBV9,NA,CASSPGTSGGNEQFF,TGTGCCAGCAGCCCCGGGACTAGCGGTGGTAATGAGCAGTTCTTC
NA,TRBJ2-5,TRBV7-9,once,CASSLVPDQETQYF,TGTGCCAGCAGCTTAGTACCAGACCAAGAGACCCAGTACTTC
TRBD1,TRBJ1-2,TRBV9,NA,CASSNRQGNYGYTF,TGTGCCAGCAGCAATCGACAGGGGAACTATGGCTACACCTTC
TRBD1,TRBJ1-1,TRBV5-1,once,CASSSQGTNTEAFF,TGCGCCAGCAGCTCACAGGGGACGAACACTGAAGCTTTCTTT
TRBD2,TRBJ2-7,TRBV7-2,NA,CASSLAASGAPYEQYF,TGTGCCAGCAGCTTAGCCGCTAGCGGGGCACCCTACGAGCAGTACTTC
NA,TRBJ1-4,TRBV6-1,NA,CASSEARETGNEKLFF,TGTGCCAGCAGTGAAGCGCGGGAGACAGGCAATGAAAAACTGTTTTTT
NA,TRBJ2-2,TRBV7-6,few,CASSSVNTGELFF,TGTGCCAGCAGCTCCGTAAACACCGGGGAGCTGTTTTTT
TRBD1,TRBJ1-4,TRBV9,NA,CASSVGGTGEGEKLFF,TGTGCCAGCAGCGTAGGGGGGACAGGGGAAGGTGAAAAACTGTTTTTT
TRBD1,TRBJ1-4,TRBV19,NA,CASTDRGRGNEKLFF,TGTGCCAGTACGGACAGGGGGCGCGGTAATGAAAAACTGTTTTTT
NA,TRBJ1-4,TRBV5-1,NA,CASSPPGTATNEKLFF,TGCGCCAGCAGCCCCCCCGGGACTGCAACTAATGAAAAACTGTTTTTT
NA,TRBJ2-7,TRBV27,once,CASSLSQGSPYEQYF,TGTGCCAGCAGTTTATCTCAGGGGTCCCCTTACGAGCAGTACTTC
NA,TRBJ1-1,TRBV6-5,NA,CASSHPRGHTEAFF,TGTGCCAGCAGCCACCCCAGGGGACACACTGAAGCTTTCTTT
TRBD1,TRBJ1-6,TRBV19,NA,CASSYGTATNSPLHF,TGTGCCAGTAGTTACGGGACAGCGACTAATTCACCCCTCCACTTT
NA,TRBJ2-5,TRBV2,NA,CASRESRGASQETQYF,TGTGCCAGCAGAGAGTCGAGAGGAGCGAGCCAAGAGACCCAGTACTTC
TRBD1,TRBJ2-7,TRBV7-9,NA,CASSTQGSPGNF,TGTGCCAGCAGCACACAGGGGTCACCTGGGAACTTC
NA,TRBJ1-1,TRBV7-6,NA,CASSLARGETEAFF,TGTGCCAGCAGCTTAGCGCGGGGAGAAACTGAAGCTTTCTTT
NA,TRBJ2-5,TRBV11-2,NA,CASSLDQGRETQYF,TGTGCCAGCAGCTTAGATCAGGGAAGGGAGACCCAGTACTTC
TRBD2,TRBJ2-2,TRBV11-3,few,CASSPRAGSAGELFF,TGTGCCAGCAGCCCAAGAGCGGGGTCGGCCGGGGAGCTGTTTTTT
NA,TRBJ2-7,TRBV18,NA,CASSPGGKEGTYEQYF,TGTGCCAGCTCACCGGGCGGGAAAGAGGGAACCTACGAGCAGTACTTC
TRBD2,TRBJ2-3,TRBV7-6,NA,CASSLVLAGGSTQYF,TGTGCCAGCAGCTTAGTACTAGCGGGGGGGAGTACGCAGTATTTT
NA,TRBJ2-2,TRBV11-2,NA,CASSRRGNTGELFF,TGTGCCAGCAGTCGGCGGGGAAACACCGGGGAGCTGTTTTTT
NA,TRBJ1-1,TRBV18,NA,CASSPPVYDTEAFF,TGTGCCAGCTCACCACCGGTCTATGACACTGAAGCTTTCTTT
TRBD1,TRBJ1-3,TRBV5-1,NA,CASSLRTGTEGSGNTIYF,TGCGCCAGCAGCTTGCGGACAGGGACTGAAGGCTCTGGAAACACCATATATTTT
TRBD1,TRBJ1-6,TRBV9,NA,CASSARTGGNSPLHF,TGTGCCAGCAGCGCCCGGACAGGGGGAAATTCACCCCTCCACTTT
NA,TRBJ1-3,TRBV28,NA,CASTGPFSGNTIYF,TGTGCCAGCACAGGGCCGTTCTCTGGAAACACCATATATTTT
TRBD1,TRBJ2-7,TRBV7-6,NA,CASSLGWDRGSEQYF,TGTGCCAGCAGCTTAGGGTGGGACAGGGGCTCCGAGCAGTACTTC
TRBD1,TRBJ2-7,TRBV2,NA,CASSEKGQGLSEQYF,TGTGCCAGCAGTGAAAAAGGACAGGGGTTAAGCGAGCAGTACTTC
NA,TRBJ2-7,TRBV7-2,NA,CASSLGQGLSEQYF,TGTGCCAGCAGCTTAGGGCAGGGGCTCTCGGAGCAGTACTTC